The 17 T cell receptor beta chains below all came from one sample that was sequenced in a study of T cell responses to AZD1222 COVID-19 vaccine. Here immunoSEQ multiplex PCR was the method, and the copy in TCRdb shows in-frame clones only, minus some. The sample yields approximately 150,000 clones, approximately 95% seen once. Sequenced here: peripheral blood, sampled on day 0 of MenACWY control vaccination. Receptor source: an adult in good health.

The V call is TRBV27, the J call TRBJ1-1; D uncertain. Trimming took 5 bases from V and 7 from J, leaving 20 bases between them. The length of the CDR3 is 15 residues. Germline CDR1 and CDR2: MNHEY and SMNVEV (reference sequence). The chain's CDR3 is CASSADGRATFEAFF. In DNA, the CDR3 is TGTGCCAGCAGTGCCGACGGACGCGCAACCTTTGAAGCTTTCTTT.

V gene TRBV7-9 combines with J gene TRBJ2-7; D might be TRBD1 (5 bases). CDR1 is SEHNR, CDR2 FQNEAQ, per germline (reference sequence). Trimming shortened V by 6 bases and J by 5 bases, and 14 bases separated the two germline ends. The CDR3 has 13 residues. The CDR3 loop reads CASRNAGLHEQYF. The CDR3 coding sequence is TGTGCCAGCAGGAATGCAGGGCTCCACGAGCAGTACTTC.

The J gene is TRBJ1-1, the V gene TRBV28; D possibly corresponds to TRBD1 (6 bases). Trimming pared 2 bases from V and 3 bases from J, leaving 13 bases between. This CDR3 is built from 15 residues. Germline V lookup: CDR1 MDHEN, CDR2 SYDVKM. The CDR3 nucleotides read TGTGCCAGCAGTTTAAGGGGGAGTGTCGACACTGAAGCTTTCTTT. Translated: CASSLRGSVDTEAFF.

This clone showed up just a few times. This sequence joins TRBV7-8 and TRBJ2-7; no clear D gene. Germline V gives CDR1 SGHVS, CDR2 FQNEAQ. V lost 5 bases and J 3 bases, leaving 8 bases between the germline ends. The CDR3 has 12 amino acids. The DNA for the CDR3 is TGTGCCAGCAGCCGCTTCAACTACGAGCAGTACTTC. Protein: CASSRFNYEQYF. Full variable domain (remainder filled in from reference TRBV7-8 and TRBJ2-7): GAGVSQSPRYKVAKRGQDVALRCDPISGHVSLFWYQQALGQGPEFLTYFQNEAQLDKSGLPSDRFFAERPEGSVSTLKIQRTQQEDSAVYLCASSRFNYEQYFGPGTRLTVT.

This clone was detected once. V gene TRBV3-1 (or the pseudogene TRBV3-2) combines with J gene TRBJ1-4; possibly TRBD1 for D (5 bases). This CDR3 contains 15 residues. Per the germline V gene, CDR1 is LGHDT and CDR2 is YNNKEL (reference sequence). The V end was cut by 4 bases, the J end by 3 bases, with 12 bases between. CDR3 coding DNA: TGTGCCAGCAGCCCCGAGGGCAGGGCTAATGAAAAACTGTTTTTT. Its translation is CASSPEGRANEKLFF.

The CDR3 reads CASSPGLRRNTEAFF. The DNA of the CDR3 is TGTGCCAGCAGTCCCGGATTAAGGAGGAACACTGAAGCTTTCTTT. This sequence joins TRBV28 and TRBJ1-1, with D unclear. This CDR3 spans 15 amino acids. CDR1 and CDR2 (germline): MDHEN, SYDVKM. V shed 5 bases and J shed 1 base, with 14 bases lying between them.

J is TRBJ2-3 and V is TRBV9; 9 nucleotides line up with TRBD1. Germline trimming cut 2 bases from V and 1 base from J; bases unmatched to any gene: 2. The CDR3 runs to 15 residues. CDR1 and CDR2 from the germline V gene are SGDLS and YYNGEE. The CDR3 protein is CASSVGDRGTDTQYF. For the CDR3, the DNA is TGTGCCAGCAGCGTGGGGGACAGGGGCACAGATACGCAGTATTTT. Full variable domain (missing parts from reference TRBV9 and TRBJ2-3): DSGVTQTPKHLITATGQRVTLRCSPRSGDLSVYWYQQSLDQGLQFLIQYYNGEERAKGNILERFSAQQFPDLHSELNLSSLELGDSALYFCASSVGDRGTDTQYFGPGTRLTVL.

This clone was picked up one time. The chain has TRBV11-2 and TRBJ2-7; possible D gene TRBD2, 6 bases. The V gene's germline CDR1 is SGHAT and CDR2 FQNNGV. Trimming removed 5 bases at V and 3 bases at J, with 17 bases between. The CDR3 covers 15 residues. The CDR3 coding sequence is TGTGCCAGCAGCCGCGCGGCCGGGGGAATCTACGAGCAGTACTTC. It codes for CASSRAAGGIYEQYF.

V gene TRBV11-2 combines with J gene TRBJ1-4; no definite D call. The CDR3 runs to 16 residues. Germline CDR1 reads SGHAT; CDR2 reads FQNNGV. V lost 4 bases and J lost 8, with 20 bases in between. DNA of the CDR3: TGTGCCAGCAGCTCCGAGCTGGGGTCGCTTGGAGAAAAACTGTTTTTT. It translates to CASSSELGSLGEKLFF.

The genes are TRBV28 and TRBJ2-3, with 7 bases identical to TRBD1. CDR1 and CDR2 (germline): MDHEN, SYDVKM. The CDR3 is 13 residues long. Trimming took 11 bases from V and 5 from J; bases not matched to a gene: 10. The CDR3 is CASQGWSEDTQYF. CDR3 bases: TGTGCCTCACAGGGGTGGAGTGAAGATACGCAGTATTTT.

V usage is TRBV15 and J usage is TRBJ1-1; TRBD1 is a possible D gene (5 bases). This CDR3 has 15 residues. V gave up 2 bases and J gave up 1 base, with 11 bases separating them. Germline CDR1 LNHNV, CDR2 YYDKDF (reference sequence). Here the CDR3 DNA reads TGTGCCACCAGCAGACCTCGGGGGGGGAACACTGAAGCTTTCTTT. Residues: CATSRPRGGNTEAFF.

The chain has TRBV4-3 and TRBJ1-2; D gene uncertain. CDR1 and CDR2 from the germline V gene are LGHNA and YSLEER. The length of the CDR3 is 13 residues. Trimming pared 0 bases from V and 5 bases from J, leaving 7 bases between. The CDR3 is CASSQETYYGYTF. The CDR3 nucleotides are TGCGCCAGCAGCCAAGAAACCTATTATGGCTACACCTTC.

V usage is TRBV7-9 and J usage is TRBJ1-1; 7 bases are shared with TRBD1. The CDR3 sequence is 15 residues long. Unmatched junction bases numbered 1, after V lost 0 bases and J lost 0 bases. Germline loops: CDR1 SEHNR, CDR2 FQNEAQ (reference sequence). CDR3 in amino acids: CASSLAGQVNTEAFF. CDR3 bases: TGTGCCAGCAGCTTAGCCGGACAGGTGAACACTGAAGCTTTCTTT.

The chain is built from TRBV6-5 and TRBJ1-1; 10 bases match TRBD1. Germline assignment: CDR1 MNHEY and CDR2 SVGAGI. The CDR3 is 13 amino acids. V dropped 6 bases and J dropped 6; count of bases not matched to a gene: 4. The CDR3 loop reads CASSDRGLAEAFF. The CDR3 bases are TGTGCCAGCAGCGACAGGGGGCTGGCTGAAGCTTTCTTT.

The CDR3 DNA reads TGTGCCAGCAGTTTTCTTGGACAGTACTCTGGAAACACCATATATTTT. Protein: CASSFLGQYSGNTIYF. The chain is built from TRBV6-5 and TRBJ1-3, with D perhaps TRBD1 (6 bases). The germline V gene encodes CDR1 MNHEY and CDR2 SVGAGI. With 4 bases removed from V and 0 bases from J, the gap between germline ends came to 13 bases. This CDR3 contains 16 residues.

The chain joins TRBV11-1 to TRBJ1-1; possible D gene TRBD1, 5 bases. Germline CDR1 and CDR2: SGHAT and FQDESV (reference sequence). V gave up 4 bases and J gave up 5 bases, with 11 bases separating them. The CDR3 runs to 13 residues. CDR3 in DNA: TGTGCCAGCAGCTCGGGGTGGGGGACTGAAGCTTTCTTT. Residues: CASSSGWGTEAFF.

V usage is TRBV9 and J usage is TRBJ2-1; D perhaps matches TRBD2 (5 bases). Germline CDR1 SGDLS, CDR2 YYNGEE. The CDR3 has 15 residues. With 0 bases removed from V and 2 bases from J, the gap between germline ends came to 9 bases. CDR3 nucleotide sequence: TGTGCCAGCAGCGTAGCTGGAGGCCCCTACAATGAGCAGTTCTTC. Amino acid sequence: CASSVAGGPYNEQFF.